What follows describes a single T cell receptor beta chain. Per the study methods: Estimates of nucleated cell counts were drawn from the amplification of reference gene primers. Some clones are missing from TCRdb's copy, which holds only in-frame ones; the method was immunoSEQ multiplex PCR. V and J calls and clone size are those listed in that table; D and trimming were worked out from the DNA. Of some 140,000 clones in the sample, about four fifths were seen once. This sample stems from a study of blood T cell repertoires in COVID-19. Study summary: Researchers got acute and convalescent COVID-19 samples from the United States, Italy and Spain. From T cells, B-cell-depleted T cells, or PBMCs came the material, which was cDNA or gDNA.

This CDR3 contains 15 residues. Germline lookup yields CDR1 MDHEN and CDR2 SYDVKM. Trimming removed 1 base from V and 2 bases from J, with 12 bases in between. Sample: peripheral blood. The receptor comes from an older woman with acute or convalescent COVID-19. The rearrangement links TRBV28 to TRBJ2-7; tentative D call: TRBD1 (7 bases). As DNA, the CDR3 is TGTGCCAGCAGTTTATCAGGGGGGCCCACCTACGAGCAGTACTTC. It encodes CASSLSGGPTYEQYF. The whole variable domain, remainder taken from reference TRBV28 and TRBJ2-7, is DVKVTQSSRYLVKRTGEKVFLECVQDMDHENMFWYRQDPGLGLRLIYFSYDVKMKEKGDIPEGYSVSREKKERFSLILESASTNQTSMYLCASSLSGGPTYEQYFGPGTRLTVT.